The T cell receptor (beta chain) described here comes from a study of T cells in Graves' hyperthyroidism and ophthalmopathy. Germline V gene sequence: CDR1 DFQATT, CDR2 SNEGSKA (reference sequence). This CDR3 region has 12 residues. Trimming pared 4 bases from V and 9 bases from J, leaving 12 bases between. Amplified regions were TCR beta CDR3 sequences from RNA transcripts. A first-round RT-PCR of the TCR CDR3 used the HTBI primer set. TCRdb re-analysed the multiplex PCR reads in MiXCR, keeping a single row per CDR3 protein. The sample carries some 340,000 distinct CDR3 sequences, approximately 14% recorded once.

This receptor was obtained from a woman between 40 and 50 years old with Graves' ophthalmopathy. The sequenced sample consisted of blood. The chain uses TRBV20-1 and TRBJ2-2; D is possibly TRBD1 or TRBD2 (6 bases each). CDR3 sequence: CSAIGGSWELFF. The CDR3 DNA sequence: TGCAGTGCTATAGGGGGGTCTTGGGAGCTGTTTTTT.